This TCR beta chain was sequenced for a study of cytomegalovirus exposure and HLA in healthy donors. Points from the study as a whole: Earlier results showed most TCR beta V segments being productive about 87% or about 30% of the time. A later analysis reportedly identified an Asian-associated ancestry cluster as carrying fewer N-insertions than the roughly 700-donor mean. Most of the CMV-associated TCR beta chains (in a later analysis) appeared to be HLA-restricted. Three chains tied to CMV proved CMV antigen-specific in vitro.

The CDR3 covers 14 residues. Per the germline V gene, CDR1 is LNHDA and CDR2 is SQIVND (reference sequence). J was trimmed by 8 bases and V by 1 base; bases with no gene match: 5. Vbeta (60) and Jbeta (13) primers were used in the PCR. Measured with immunoSEQ multiplex PCR; TCRdb has only the in-frame clones, and not every one. The sample records some 170,000 clones, roughly 81% being singletons. Points on this clone: The antigen is unknown.

The clonotype comes from a woman aged 18 to 35 in good health and CMV-seropositive. Source material: PBMCs. The chain has TRBV19 and TRBJ2-1, with 7 bases fitting TRBD1. This CDR3 is CASSIVGDRHEQFF. CDR3 DNA sequence: TGTGCCAGTAGTATAGTTGGGGACAGACATGAGCAGTTCTTC.